Sequencing of this T cell receptor (beta chain) was carried out in a study of blood T cell repertoires in COVID-19. Study background: Collection of acute and convalescent COVID-19 samples took place in the United States, Italy and Spain.

The V end lost 3 bases, the J end lost 5 bases, and 7 bases lay between the germline ends. The V gene's germline CDR1 is SGDLS and CDR2 YYNGEE. The CDR3 has 12 residues. TCRdb keeps only in-frame clones here, not all; method: immunoSEQ multiplex PCR. The table lists fewer than 65,000 clones, 89% of them singletons. This chain uses TRBV9 with TRBJ2-3, with D hard to call. Sequenced input: peripheral blood. The TCR sequence derives from a man aged 55 to 70 with acute or convalescent COVID-19. CDR3 protein: CASSASLDTQYF. The CDR3 coding sequence is TGTGCCAGCAGCGCCTCTTTAGATACGCAGTATTTT.